This T cell receptor beta chain was profiled in a study of blood T cell repertoires in COVID-19 (dated by TCRdb to the early 2020s). Study-wide context: The collaborator samples originated in the United States, Italy and Spain and spanned the acute and convalescent phases of COVID-19. The material from the prospective study consisted of cDNA or gDNA derived from T cells, B-cell-depleted T cells, or PBMCs. The dataset comprised deeply sampled blood TCRbeta repertoires from subjects exposed to, actively infected with, or recovered from COVID-19. A freely available public database, intended as a resource for researchers studying the immune response to SARS-CoV-2, is where the repertoires were released. Samples were obtained from the ongoing ImmuneRACE study (first 160 participants) and from 1,200 or so subjects provided by 6 global collaborators. The sample metadata nearly always contained a de-identified subject ID, COVID-19 status, age in years and sex. HLA class I and class II types, where available, came from metadata supplied by the sample provider rather than from assay-based typing.

In the prospective study, participants were roughly 18 to 90 years old, resided in about two dozen geographic areas of the United States, and were enrolled through a virtual design. In the prospective study, participants were assigned to cohorts based on the clinical history participants reported in a screening survey and a study questionnaire. For ImmuneRACE Cohort 3, a participant was defined as recovered based on two consecutive negative NP/OP PCR tests, clearance by a healthcare professional, or resolution of symptoms. Each participant in the prospective study had whole blood, serum and a nasopharyngeal or oropharyngeal swab collected by mobile phlebotomists. Prospective study participants could optionally give additional blood draws and questionnaires over an approximately 2-month period. Before DNA extraction, blood samples from the prospective study were shipped at room temperature or frozen.

The full study reports these points: The amount of clinical and demographic metadata varied by source and participant and was provided uncurated.

TCRbeta CDR3 regions were amplified from genomic DNA using the immunoSEQ Assay, a bias-controlled multiplex PCR. The original pipeline was this. Within the assay, amplification of reference gene primers was used to estimate how many nucleated cells each sample contained. Sequence reads were collapsed and filtered to measure the absolute abundance of every unique TCRbeta CDR3 rearrangement. Productive Simpson clonality was computed per sample as the square root of Simpson's diversity index over productive rearrangements. TCRdb's version of the immuneACCESS table is confined to in-frame rearrangements and falls short of the full clone set. An unresolved V gene accounts for under half of the shortfall where checked; the remainder is of unknown origin. V, J and clone size are taken as reported in that table, and D and trimming were inferred from the DNA itself. Across this sample there are around 450,000 clones, with about nine tenths seen only once. The ten most abundant clones make up 0.7% of the sample.

As for this clone: Its antigen target is currently unknown. Per-nucleotide qualities are absent, and no much larger clonotype sits a single base away.

Measured from the cysteine to the phenylalanine, the CDR3 is 13 residues long. Left in the record is the CDR3 DNA by itself, 39 bases read in frame from the first base. Trimming removed 7 bases from V and 0 bases from J, leaving 10 bases between the germline ends. CDR1 and CDR2, looked up from the germline V gene (reference sequence), are GTSNPN and SVGIG. The clonotype was recovered from a woman aged 18-29 years who had recovered from COVID-19. Recombination joined TRBV30 with TRBJ2-4, and the D gene may be TRBD2, 6 bases matching. Sample: PBMCs or T cells enriched from blood (not recorded which). The DNA sequence is TGTGCCTCCCGCGGGGTAGCCAAAAACATTCAGTACTTC. This yields the protein CASRGVAKNIQYF.